This T cell receptor (beta chain) stems from a study of shared clonotypes between healthy human individuals (dated by TCRdb to the early 2020s). In terms of the full investigation: A couple of women and a few men aged 18 to 49 years were included in the cohort. Between about 0.9 and 9 billion PBMCs per donor were obtained by leukapheresis. For each donor, CD4 naive and CD4 memory were each given three plates, CD8 naive was given two plates, and CD8 memory was given one plate. The study deeply sequenced blood TCR repertoires of five healthy adults to estimate repertoire size and the extent of clonotype sharing between individuals. Libraries were prepared and TCR repertoires were sequenced by different laboratories using diverse techniques, in order to increase sequencing depth and limit assay-specific biases. General study outcomes and caveats: Approximately 5% of naive CD4, 3.5% of naive CD8, approximately 2.2% of memory CD4, and approximately 0.39% of memory CD8 clonotypes were shared across several donors. Sampling was restricted to blood, and TCR repertoires in tissues likely differ from the TCR repertoires found in blood. Incomplete sequencing was indicated by rarefaction of sorted-subset datasets, despite the large sequencing depth. The genetic and exposure-history diversity represented was limited by the small number of donors. Naive subsets generally had larger estimated clonotype richness than memory subsets. Pairwise subsampling led to the expectation that sequencing depth would affect the degree of clonotype sharing among donors. Compared with non-shared clonotypes, clonotypes shared by all four sorted-subset donors had higher generation probabilities.

CD8 naive samples were obtained by positive selection for CCR7 among CD45RO-negative cells, yielding a CD45RA+CCR7+ population from which TemRA cells were excluded. The donors were healthy, HIV-negative adults with no recently reported acute infections or vaccinations. Every donor was a Caucasian adult living in Nashville, Tennessee, USA. After blood collection by leukapheresis, PBMCs were isolated using Ficoll-Histopaque density gradient centrifugation and then cryopreserved in the vapor phase of liquid nitrogen. Analytical flow cytometry was used to check the purity and quantity of every magnetically sorted T cell population. Genomic DNA was isolated from each sorted fraction and quantified by UV absorbance on a Nanodrop 2000c. TCR CDR3 regions were amplified from genomic DNA by multiplex PCR using the deep immunoSEQ assay. Extracted genomic DNA from each cell subset was spread evenly across all wells of several immunoSEQ 96-well plates, with each plate serving as a replicate. For sorted subsets, roughly 190 ng of genomic DNA, equivalent to 25,000 to 35,000 T cell genomes, went into each replicate PCR. Purified libraries were measured with a Qubit 3.0 fluorometer, size-checked on a Bioanalyzer 2100, and measured again with the KAPA Library Quantification kit. Every immunoSEQ 96-well plate was sequenced on a separate single-read 150-cycle Illumina NextSeq 550 flow cell. Regarding the original processing steps: Because the immunoSEQ output held only junctional sequences and lacked quality scores, the filtering could not match the filtering applied to full-length reads. To assign V/J genes and CDR3, sequences were annotated against IMGT germline references using PyIR, a Python wrapper for IgBLAST v1.9. Any read was removed if the V/J assignment was weak (E-value above 1e-6), the CDR3 was missing, or the read contained stop codons, out-of-frame junctions, or ambiguous translated residues. A V3J clonotype was defined by an identical inferred V gene, J gene, and CDR3 amino acid sequence. To compute the percentage overlap between repertoires, the number of shared unique clonotypes was divided by the size of the smaller repertoire. Richness of each repertoire was evaluated using RTK rarefaction, the Chao1 estimator, and Recon v2.1 estimates of unobserved clonotypes. For all TCRbeta clonotypes obtained by the gDNA method from a few donors, generation probabilities were computed with OLGA. Sourced from immuneACCESS, this table was stored by TCRdb with only in-frame sequences that have V and J called. A share of the clones is absent; for the studies checked, an unresolved V gene accounts for under half, and the remainder has no known explanation. That table furnishes V, J and clone size, whereas the DNA furnished D and trimming. The sample table records about 2.1 million clones; more than 85% of these occur just once. The top ten clonotypes cover roughly 1.7% of the sample.

The CDR3 numbers 13 residues from cysteine through phenylalanine. Solely the CDR3 DNA is kept, with 39 bases framed from the first base. The germline ends are 12 bases apart after V is trimmed by 0 bases and J by 12 bases. CDR1 and CDR2, looked up from the germline V gene (reference sequence), are SEHNR and FQNEAQ. Concerning this clone: It has no known antigen specificity. No per-base quality is available; no much larger clone lies one base away.

Sequenced: naive CD8+ T cells from PBMCs. Reading the label with the study, this specimen's cell subset or site is: CD45RA+CCR7+. The sequence joins TRBV7-9 to TRBJ2-1; matching of 6 bases hints at TRBD1 as the D gene. The clonotype comes from a man aged 18-30 years in good health. Some clones in this sample may be carry-over from other donors' samples. The CDR3 region reads CASSLAMGAGQFF. At the DNA level, the sequence is TGTGCCAGCAGCTTAGCGATGGGGGCTGGGCAGTTCTTC.